The clone carrying this T cell receptor (beta chain) was found a few times. The antigen remains unidentified. Trimming pared 8 bases from V and 0 bases from J, leaving 11 bases between. Per the germline V gene, CDR1 is MNHEY and CDR2 is SMNVEV (reference sequence). This CDR3 has 15 residues. The sample belongs to a study of vaccination effects on CD4 cells after COVID-19. Repertoires were generated with immunoSEQ multiplex PCR, while TCRdb's copy carries only in-frame clones and drops some. Of around 81,000 clones in the sample, roughly 73% were seen once. Sequencing was preceded by expansion of antigen-specific CD4+ T cells with viral peptide pools in the ViraFEST assay. Subsequent to 10 days of culture, CD4+ T cells were isolated. Each participant received a vaccine that was either BNT162b2 or mRNA-1273, given as two doses. None of these healthy vaccinees had been infected with SARS-CoV-2 before vaccination. Each culture had half its medium swapped for IL-2 medium on days 3 and 7.

The chain has TRBV27 and TRBJ2-6, with D perhaps TRBD2 (6 bases). The sequencing here drew on CD4+ T cells from PBMCs cultured with HCoV-OC43 spike peptides, taken after COVID-19 vaccination. Subset noted: HCoV-OC43 spike overlapping peptide pool stimulation. The source is a human donor who received a COVID-19 vaccine. CDR3 coding DNA: TGTGCCAGCGGGAAGACTAGCTCTGGGGCCAACGTCCTGACTTTC. It specifies CASGKTSSGANVLTF.